This T cell receptor (beta chain) originates from a study of blood T cell repertoires in COVID-19. In the study overall: PBMCs, B-cell-depleted T cells, or T cells provided the cDNA or gDNA that made up the material.

Sequencing used immunoSEQ multiplex PCR; TCRdb keeps in-frame clones, though not all of them. The repertoire holds roughly 290,000 clones, with more than 85% as singletons. This clone was picked up one time. The CDR3 has 15 amino acids. V lost 6 bases to trimming and J lost 3 bases; unmatched junction nucleotides: 8. Germline-derived CDR1 and CDR2 are MNHEY and SVGAGI. The chain combines TRBV6-5 with TRBJ1-5, with 7 nucleotides matching TRBD1. Sequences were obtained from peripheral blood. The receptor was isolated from a man aged 25 to 45 with acute or convalescent COVID-19. The CDR3: CASSLTGTFNQPQHF. The CDR3, as DNA: TGTGCCAGCAGCTTGACAGGGACGTTCAATCAGCCCCAGCATTTT.